These 14 T cell receptor beta chains share one sample of origin, sequenced in a study of response to subunit inactivated influenza vaccine. TCRdb independently ran MiXCR on the RT-PCR reads; one entry per CDR3 protein. Here the sample spans about 500,000 distinct CDR3 sequences, 16% being singletons. The sequencing here drew on CD4+ T cells sorted from PBMCs, taken about 23 months after vaccination. The receptors stem from a man aged 50 to 69 who received an inactivated influenza vaccine.

In its sample, this clonotype was seen many times. The chain has TRBV28 and TRBJ2-6; no clear D gene. The CDR3 loop spans 16 amino acids. The V end lost 1 base, the J end lost 2 bases, and 9 bases lay between the germline ends. Germline V gene data show CDR1 as MDHEN and CDR2 as SYDVKM. The CDR3 DNA sequence: TGTGCCAGCAGTTTATCTAGGGCCACTGGGGCCAACGTCCTGACTTTC. Protein product: CASSLSRATGANVLTF.

V gene TRBV5-1 combines with J gene TRBJ2-3; tentative D call: TRBD1 (7 bases). The V and J ends lost 0 bases and 3 bases respectively, with 14 bases between them. The CDR3 has 16 amino acids. CDR1 SGHRS and CDR2 YFSETQ come from the germline V gene. This chain's CDR3 is CASSLAGRGDTDTQYF. In DNA, the CDR3 is TGCGCCAGCAGCTTGGCTGGCAGGGGGGATACAGATACGCAGTATTTT.

The chain couples TRBV6-6 to TRBJ1-4; TRBD1 is a possible D gene (5 bases). Germline V gene lookup returns CDR1 MNHNY and CDR2 SVGAGI (reference sequence). V lost 6 bases to trimming and J lost 5 bases, with 10 bases between them. This CDR3 comprises 13 residues. DNA of the CDR3: TGTGCCAGCAGCACCCGACAGAATGAAAAACTGTTTTTT. It encodes CASSTRQNEKLFF.

The table lists this clonotype with a few counts. The chain carries TRBV12-3 or TRBV12-4 and TRBJ1-5; D possibly corresponds to TRBD1 (5 bases). The V end lost 5 bases, the J end lost 2 bases, and 10 bases lay between the germline ends. This CDR3 spans 14 amino acids. CDR3 in amino acids: CASSLQGRNQPQHF. The CDR3 DNA follows: TGTGCCAGCAGTCTCCAGGGTCGCAATCAGCCCCAGCATTTT.

The V gene is TRBV6-1, the J gene TRBJ1-2; 8 bases are a match to TRBD1. The CDR3 length is 15 residues. With 3 bases clipped from V and 5 bases from J, the junction kept 8 bases outside the gene matches. CDR1 and CDR2 (germline): MNHNS, SASEGT. CDR3 sequence (DNA): TGTGCCAGCAGTGACCCCATGGGACAGGATTATGGCTACACCTTC. It is translated as CASSDPMGQDYGYTF.

This sequence joins TRBV29-1 and TRBJ2-5, with 7 bases lining up with TRBD1. Looked up from germline, CDR1 is SQVTM and CDR2 is ANQGSEA. The CDR3 length is 14 residues. V trimming: 2 bases; J trimming: 3 bases; junction bases outside the gene matches: 6. The CDR3 spells CSVESRDSKETQYF. The CDR3 DNA follows: TGCAGCGTTGAAAGCCGGGACAGCAAAGAGACCCAGTACTTC.

V and J are TRBV4-3 and TRBJ1-2; no clear D. Germline lookup yields CDR1 LGHNA and CDR2 YSLEER. V gave up 0 bases and J gave up 8 bases, with 10 bases separating them. The CDR3 sequence is 13 residues long. Here the CDR3 DNA reads TGCGCCAGCAGCCAAGAGTACAGCAGCGGCTACACCTTC. Translated: CASSQEYSSGYTF.

This clonotype was detected a few times. V and J are TRBV7-9 and TRBJ2-7; D gene ambiguous. Trimming cost V 3 bases and J 4 bases, with 7 bases left between them. The germline V gene encodes CDR1 SEHNR and CDR2 FQNEAQ (reference sequence). The CDR3 is 12 amino acids. The CDR3, as DNA: TGTGCCAGCAGCTTCAAAGGATACGAGCAGTACTTC. This encodes CASSFKGYEQYF.

The V call is TRBV20-1, the J call TRBJ1-2; D ambiguous. The germline gives CDR1 DFQATT, CDR2 SNEGSKA (reference sequence). The V end was cut by 4 bases, the J end by 1 base, with 7 bases between. CDR3 length equals 12 residues. The CDR3 DNA follows: TGCAGTGCTAAAAACAGTAACTATGGCTACACCTTC. Translated, it gives CSAKNSNYGYTF.

This clonotype was seen more than once but under ten times. V and J are TRBV10-3 and TRBJ1-2, with TRBD1 matching 9 bases. CDR1 is ENHRY, CDR2 SYGVKD, per germline. The CDR3 is 13 residues long. The V segment lost 11 bases and the J segment 7 bases; nucleotides outside the gene matches: 11. CDR3 region: CAYSRDREFGYTF. CDR3 sequence (DNA): TGTGCCTATAGCCGGGACAGGGAGTTTGGCTACACCTTC.

This rearrangement joins TRBV29-1 to TRBJ2-5; D is undetermined. Germline V gene data show CDR1 as SQVTM and CDR2 as ANQGSEA. There are 13 residues in the CDR3. Trimming cost V 4 bases and J 5 bases, with 14 bases left between them. In DNA, the CDR3 is TGCAGCGTTGCCCCATTAGGCATGGAGACCCAGTACTTC. Translating it yields CSVAPLGMETQYF.

The V and J genes are TRBV20-1 and TRBJ2-1, with 11 nucleotides matching TRBD2. CDR3 size: 16 residues. Per the germline V gene, CDR1 is DFQATT and CDR2 is SNEGSKA (reference sequence). Trimming removed 0 bases from V and 4 bases from J; junction bases left unmatched: 5. The CDR3 here is CSARDLRLAGYNEQFF. CDR3 nucleotides: TGCAGTGCTAGAGATCTGCGACTAGCGGGGTACAATGAGCAGTTCTTC.

The chain is built from TRBV6-2 or TRBV6-3 and TRBJ1-3; D gene uncertain. V was cut by 2 bases and J by 4 bases, with 6 bases left in between. This CDR3 comprises 13 residues. The V gene's germline CDR1 is MNHEY and CDR2 SVGEGT. DNA of the CDR3: TGTGCCAGCAGTTACGAACGCGGAAACACCATATATTTT. Translated: CASSYERGNTIYF.

This clonotype was picked up one time. V gene TRBV20-1 combines with J gene TRBJ2-3, with 12 bases aligning to TRBD2. The CDR3 runs 15 residues. V lost 2 bases and J lost 3; bases outside the gene matches: 3. The germline gives CDR1 DFQATT, CDR2 SNEGSKA (reference sequence). The CDR3 loop reads CSARPLAGGTDTQYF. The CDR3 nucleotides are TGCAGTGCTAGACCCCTAGCGGGAGGGACAGATACGCAGTATTTT.